These 14 T cell receptor beta chains came from one sample sequenced in a study of T cell responses to AZD1222 COVID-19 vaccine. This table comes from immunoSEQ multiplex PCR, and its TCRdb copy is limited to in-frame clones, with some not included. The sample includes about 78,000 clones, roughly nine tenths of them seen just once. The sequencing here drew on peripheral blood, taken on day 0 of AZD1222 vaccination. The receptors shown here come from an adult in good health.

The genes are TRBV7-8 and TRBJ1-1, with unresolved D. Germline V gives CDR1 SGHVS, CDR2 FQNEAQ. Trimming cost V 5 bases and J 5 bases, with 12 bases left between them. The CDR3 runs 13 residues. CDR3 in amino acids: CASSQWFGTEAFF. CDR3 nucleotides: TGTGCCAGCAGCCAATGGTTTGGGACTGAAGCTTTCTTT. Drawing the rest from reference TRBV7-8 and TRBJ1-1, the complete variable domain is GAGVSQSPRYKVAKRGQDVALRCDPISGHVSLFWYQQALGQGPEFLTYFQNEAQLDKSGLPSDRFFAERPEGSVSTLKIQRTQQEDSAVYLCASSQWFGTEAFFGQGTRLTVV.

This chain connects TRBV5-1 to TRBJ2-4; 10 bases map to TRBD1. The CDR3 is made up of 16 amino acids. V shed 0 bases, J shed 6 bases, and the junction held 6 bases outside the gene matches. CDR1 SGHRS and CDR2 YFSETQ come from the germline V gene. The CDR3 sequence: CASSLGTGGPANIQYF. DNA for the CDR3: TGCGCCAGCAGCTTGGGGACAGGGGGTCCTGCAAACATTCAGTACTTC.

The J gene is TRBJ1-1, the V gene TRBV12-3 or TRBV12-4; no reliable D call. This CDR3 spans 13 amino acids. The V and J ends lost 7 bases and 5 bases respectively, with 14 bases between them. CDR3 nucleotide sequence: TGTGCCAGCACTTGGTCGATAGCGACTGAAGCTTTCTTT. Translation gives CASTWSIATEAFF.

Remarks on this clone: A read error may produce the germline difference seen at one junction end. The chain uses TRBV27 and TRBJ2-5, with 12 nucleotides matching TRBD1. The germline CDR1 and CDR2 sequences are MNHEY and SMNVEV (reference sequence). The CDR3 is 14 residues long. CDR3 region: CASSLFGDRGPWDF. CDR3 sequence (DNA): TGTGCCAGCAGTTTGTTTGGGGACAGGGGGCCCTGGGACTTC.

The gene calls are TRBV6-5 and TRBJ1-1, with 11 positions matching TRBD1. Per germline, CDR1 MNHEY and CDR2 SVGAGI. The V gene end was trimmed by 4 bases and the J gene end by 9 bases; junction bases not matched to a gene: 4. The CDR3 covers 13 residues. CDR3: CASSSGTGGQAFF. In nucleotides, the CDR3 is TGTGCCAGCAGTTCGGGGACAGGGGGACAAGCTTTCTTT.

The gene calls are TRBV4-3 and TRBJ1-4; no reliable D call. Trimming removed 3 bases from V and 0 bases from J, with 8 bases in between. Per germline, CDR1 LGHNA and CDR2 YSLEER. The CDR3 contains 15 residues. The CDR3, as DNA: TGCGCCAGCAGCCACAAAAAGACAACTAATGAAAAACTGTTTTTT. It codes for CASSHKKTTNEKLFF.

This chain uses TRBV2 with TRBJ1-1; the D is unclear. Germline loops: CDR1 SNHLY, CDR2 FYNNEI. The V end lost 2 bases, the J end lost 0 bases, and 7 bases lay between the germline ends. This CDR3 contains 14 residues. DNA for the CDR3: TGTGCCAGCAGTGAAATCGGAGTGAACACTGAAGCTTTCTTT. Its protein is CASSEIGVNTEAFF.

The chain links TRBV9 to TRBJ2-3, with TRBD1 as a possible D gene (6 bases). Trimming removed 2 bases at V and 1 base at J, with 14 bases between. Germline assignment: CDR1 SGDLS and CDR2 YYNGEE. The CDR3 runs 16 residues. The CDR3 region is CASSVPPDSRTDTQYF. Written as DNA, the CDR3 is TGTGCCAGCAGCGTCCCCCCGGACAGTCGCACAGATACGCAGTATTTT.

The rearrangement joins TRBV7-2 to TRBJ2-5, with 7 bases matching TRBD1. With 5 bases clipped from V and 1 base from J, the junction kept 7 bases outside the gene matches. The CDR3 runs 15 residues. Germline CDR1 is SGHTA and CDR2 is FQGNSA. The CDR3 coding sequence is TGTGCCAGCAGCACCCGGGCAGGGGGCCAAGAGACCCAGTACTTC. It yields the protein CASSTRAGGQETQYF.

The J gene is TRBJ1-2, the V gene TRBV15; D is unclear. The V gene's germline CDR1 is LNHNV and CDR2 YYDKDF (reference sequence). CDR3 size: 15 residues. Trimming took 0 bases from V and 8 from J, leaving 16 bases between them. The CDR3 nucleotides read TGTGCCACCAGCAGAGATCAACGGAACAGTTGGGGCTACACCTTC. This gives the protein CATSRDQRNSWGYTF.

The genes are TRBV11-2 and TRBJ2-7, with D unclear. Looked up from germline, CDR1 is SGHAT and CDR2 is FQNNGV. There are 11 residues in the CDR3. V was shortened by 0 bases and J by 11 bases, with 8 bases between the two germline ends. CDR3 sequence: CASSLEGPKYF. CDR3 nucleotides: TGTGCCAGCAGCTTAGAAGGCCCGAAGTACTTC.

The rearrangement joins TRBV30 to TRBJ1-2, with D possibly matching TRBD1 (5 bases). This CDR3 spans 13 amino acids. Trimming shortened V by 7 bases and J by 4 bases, and 16 bases separated the two germline ends. Germline V gene sequence: CDR1 GTSNPN, CDR2 SVGIG (reference sequence). The CDR3 DNA follows: TGTGCCTCGGACCGAGACAGTGGCTATGGCTACACCTTC. As protein: CASDRDSGYGYTF.

The rearrangement uses TRBV7-7 and TRBJ2-1, with TRBD2 identical over 11 bases. The CDR3 spans 16 residues. Trimming at V came to 1 base and at J to 5 bases, leaving 4 bases not matched to a gene. In germline, CDR1 is SSHAT, CDR2 FNYEAQ (reference sequence). This chain's CDR3 is CASSLDLAGGHNEQFF. The CDR3 DNA is TGTGCCAGCAGCTTAGATTTAGCGGGAGGGCACAATGAGCAGTTCTTC. The full variable domain, rest sourced from reference TRBV7-7 and TRBJ2-1, is GAGVSQSPRYKVTKRGQDVTLRCDPISSHATLYWYQQALGQGPEFLTYFNYEAQPDKSGLPSDRFSAERPEGSISTLTIQRTEQRDSAMYRCASSLDLAGGHNEQFFGPGTRLTVL.

This clone was observed once. This sequence joins TRBV5-4 and TRBJ2-2, with TRBD2 identical over 14 bases. CDR3 length: 17 amino acids. V was clipped by 4 bases and J by 6 bases; unmatched bases: 8. Germline V gene sequence: CDR1 SGHNT, CDR2 YYREEE (reference sequence). CDR3 protein: CASSIGTSGRMAGELFF. The CDR3 DNA is TGTGCCAGCAGCATCGGGACTAGCGGGAGAATGGCCGGGGAGCTGTTTTTT.